One sample yielded the 32 T cell receptor beta chains listed below, sequenced in a study of blood T cell repertoires in COVID-19. Repertoires were generated with immunoSEQ multiplex PCR, while TCRdb's copy carries only in-frame clones and drops some. The top ten hold approximately 5% of the sample, which has 300,000 to 400,000 clones, approximately 88% seen once. Source material: PBMCs or T cells enriched from blood (not recorded which). These receptors all come from a man aged 60 to 69 who had recovered from COVID-19.

This clone has only a few counts. The rearrangement links TRBV5-5 to TRBJ1-3; D unclear. CDR3 length: 14 amino acids. The ends were cut back, 0 bases at V and 2 bases at J, with 6 bases in the middle. CDR1 and CDR2 from the germline V gene are SGHKS and YYEKEE (reference sequence). CDR3 DNA: TGTGCCAGCAGCTTGGGAGGCGCTGGAAACACCATATATTTT. Encoded protein: CASSLGGAGNTIYF.

The rearrangement uses TRBV27 and TRBJ1-4, with D possibly TRBD1 on 5 matching bases. Germline values: CDR1 MNHEY, CDR2 SMNVEV (reference sequence). The CDR3 consists of 17 residues. Trimming took 3 bases from V and 0 from J, leaving 14 bases between them. Here the CDR3 reads CASSLWAGITTNEKLFF. CDR3 nucleotides: TGTGCCAGCAGTTTGTGGGCAGGGATAACAACTAATGAAAAACTGTTTTTT.

The chain employs TRBV9 and TRBJ2-1; 7 bases line up with TRBD2. This CDR3 is built from 13 residues. V gave up 1 base and J gave up 8 bases; unmatched junction bases: 3. Germline loops: CDR1 SGDLS, CDR2 YYNGEE. The CDR3: CASSVSLADEQFF. CDR3 in DNA: TGTGCCAGCAGCGTATCTCTAGCGGATGAGCAGTTCTTC.

The J gene is TRBJ2-5, the V gene TRBV15; unclear D gene. Per the germline V gene, CDR1 is LNHNV and CDR2 is YYDKDF (reference sequence). Trimming stripped 1 base from V and 3 bases from J, with 12 bases between. The CDR3 sequence is 15 residues long. The CDR3 sequence is CATSRGRRSEETQYF. CDR3 nucleotide sequence: TGTGCCACCAGCAGAGGGAGAAGGTCCGAAGAGACCCAGTACTTC.

The V and J genes are TRBV7-9 and TRBJ2-7, with 7 bases fitting TRBD1. The V and J ends lost 5 bases and 6 bases, in that order; junction bases with no gene match: 7. The CDR3 sequence is 13 residues long. Germline loops: CDR1 SEHNR, CDR2 FQNEAQ (reference sequence). The CDR3 region has the DNA TGTGCCAGCAGCCAAACGACAGGGCCCGAGCAGTACTTC. It codes for CASSQTTGPEQYF.

The gene calls are TRBV11-2 and TRBJ2-7; 11 nucleotides match TRBD2. The CDR3 totals 17 residues. Germline V gives CDR1 SGHAT, CDR2 FQNNGV. V lost 0 bases and J lost 3; bases outside the gene matches: 7. DNA of the CDR3: TGTGCCAGCAGCTTAGATATTACGACTAGCGGGAACTACGAGCAGTACTTC. Its translation is CASSLDITTSGNYEQYF.

Only a few counts were recorded for this clone. The rearrangement links TRBV4-3 to TRBJ2-1; tentative D call: TRBD2 (5 bases). The germline V and J ends were trimmed by 4 bases and 1 base, with 11 bases remaining between them. This CDR3 region has 15 residues. CDR1 LGHNA and CDR2 YSLEER come from the germline V gene. The CDR3 spells CASSPWSGSYNEQFF. The DNA of the CDR3 is TGCGCCAGCAGCCCCTGGTCGGGGTCCTACAATGAGCAGTTCTTC.

This rearrangement joins TRBV6-2 or TRBV6-3 to TRBJ2-2; a weak D match, TRBD2 (5 bases). CDR1 and CDR2 from the germline V gene are MNHEY and SVGEGT. V lost 2 bases, J lost 8 bases, and 9 bases lay in between. The length of the CDR3 is 13 residues. CDR3 nucleotide sequence: TGTGCCAGCAGTTACCGGGGATTAGGGGAGCTGTTTTTT. Encoded protein: CASSYRGLGELFF.

V usage is TRBV18 and J usage is TRBJ2-1; D is uncertain. Trimming removed 5 bases at V and 5 bases at J, with 10 bases between. The CDR3 is made up of 13 amino acids. Germline V CDR1 and CDR2: KGHSH, LQKENI. The CDR3 protein is CASSISRNNEQFF. For the CDR3, the DNA is TGTGCCAGCTCAATCTCTAGGAACAATGAGCAGTTCTTC.

The chain recombines TRBV5-1 with TRBJ1-6; 7 bases agree with TRBD1. CDR1 and CDR2 (germline): SGHRS, YFSETQ. The V segment lost 0 bases and the J segment 14 bases; nucleotides outside the gene matches: 8. The CDR3 has 14 amino acids. The CDR3 DNA follows: TGCGCCAGCAGCTTGGGACAGGGAGAGGTAGCCCTCCACTTT. Its translation is CASSLGQGEVALHF.

The rearrangement links TRBV7-3 to TRBJ2-3; 12 nucleotides align to TRBD2. Trimming cost V 0 bases and J 5 bases; bases outside gene matches: 6. CDR3 size: 17 residues. Germline V gene sequence: CDR1 SGHTA, CDR2 FQGTGA. The chain's CDR3 is CASSLTSSGRAIDTQYF. For the CDR3, the DNA is TGTGCCAGCAGCTTAACGTCTAGCGGGAGGGCAATAGATACGCAGTATTTT.

There are a few counts of this clone. V gene TRBV10-2 combines with J gene TRBJ1-3, with TRBD1 matching 7 bases. Trimming removed 8 bases from V and 3 bases from J; junction bases left unmatched: 4. This CDR3 has 13 residues. The V gene's germline CDR1 is WSHSY and CDR2 SAAADI. The CDR3: CASRQGGGNTIYF. The CDR3 nucleotides are TGCGCCAGCCGACAGGGAGGTGGAAACACCATATATTTT.

V usage is TRBV6-5 and J usage is TRBJ2-3; a possible D gene is TRBD2 (6 bases). The V gene lost 5 bases and the J gene lost 2 bases, with 14 bases spanning the gap. This CDR3 comprises 15 residues. From germline, CDR1 is MNHEY and CDR2 SVGAGI. The CDR3 DNA follows: TGTGCCAGCAGTCCCCGCCGGGGGAACACAGATACGCAGTATTTT. Protein sequence: CASSPRRGNTDTQYF.

The genes are TRBV7-3 and TRBJ2-2, with D maybe TRBD1 (6 bases). CDR3 length: 14 amino acids. CDR1 and CDR2 from the germline V gene are SGHTA and FQGTGA. Trimming removed 6 bases at V and 2 bases at J, with 10 bases between. CDR3 DNA sequence: TGTGCCAGCAGACGGGACACTAACACCGGGGAGCTGTTTTTT. Translated, it gives CASRRDTNTGELFF. Full variable domain (outside the CDR3, taken from reference TRBV7-3 and TRBJ2-2): GAGVSQTPSNKVTEKGKYVELRCDPISGHTALYWYRQSLGQGPEFLIYFQGTGAADDSGLPNDRFFAVRPEGSVSTLKIQRTERGDSAVYLCASRRDTNTGELFFGEGSRLTVL.

The V call is TRBV2, the J call TRBJ1-4, with D uncertain. V gave up 3 bases and J gave up 0 bases, with 8 bases separating them. Germline V CDR1 and CDR2: SNHLY, FYNNEI. The CDR3 extends over 15 amino acids. The CDR3 sequence: CASSEYTSTNEKLFF. In nucleotides, the CDR3 is TGTGCCAGCAGTGAGTACACCTCAACTAATGAAAAACTGTTTTTT.

This clone was recorded once. The J gene is TRBJ2-5, the V gene TRBV18, with 7 nucleotides matching TRBD2. This CDR3 is built from 14 residues. The V segment lost 3 bases and the J segment 2 bases; nucleotides outside the gene matches: 3. Germline CDR1 reads KGHSH; CDR2 reads LQKENI. CDR3 bases: TGTGCCAGCTCACCGACTAGCCGGCAAGAGACCCAGTACTTC. It is translated as CASSPTSRQETQYF.

This chain links TRBV5-1 with TRBJ1-3; D is unclear. The V and J ends lost 1 base and 0 bases respectively, with 5 bases between them. The length of the CDR3 is 14 residues. Germline V lookup: CDR1 SGHRS, CDR2 YFSETQ. This CDR3 is CASSLSSSGNTIYF. Here the CDR3 DNA reads TGCGCCAGCAGCTTGTCTAGCTCTGGAAACACCATATATTTT.

A word on this clone: The sample has other DNA sequences that encode this CDR3 too. V usage is TRBV5-1 and J usage is TRBJ2-1, with 11 bases that match TRBD2. There are 14 residues in the CDR3. Trimming took 3 bases from V and 6 from J; bases not matched to a gene: 2. Germline-derived CDR1 and CDR2 are SGHRS and YFSETQ. This chain's CDR3 is CASSSGTSGNEQFF. CDR3 bases: TGCGCCAGCAGCTCCGGGACTAGCGGCAATGAGCAGTTCTTC.

The chain uses TRBV12-5 and TRBJ2-5; 7 bases line up with TRBD1. After removal of 5 bases from V and 1 base from J, the junction contained 7 bases not matched to a gene. The V gene's germline CDR1 is LGHNT and CDR2 FRNRAP. The CDR3 extends over 15 amino acids. The CDR3 loop reads CASGRNRGIQETQYF. DNA of the CDR3: TGTGCTAGTGGTAGAAACAGGGGTATCCAAGAGACCCAGTACTTC. The full variable domain, its missing parts supplied by reference TRBV12-5 and TRBJ2-5, is DARVTQTPRHKVTEMGQEVTMRCQPILGHNTVFWYRQTMMQGLELLAYFRNRAPLDDSGMPKDRFSAEMPDATLATLKIQPSEPRDSAVYFCASGRNRGIQETQYFGPGTRLLVL.

The rearrangement links TRBV2 to TRBJ2-1; TRBD2 matches 9 bases. This CDR3 has 13 residues. The V gene's germline CDR1 is SNHLY and CDR2 FYNNEI. Unmatched junction bases numbered 7, after V lost 8 bases and J lost 8 bases. The CDR3 sequence is CASEAGGPYEQFF. The CDR3 DNA sequence: TGTGCCAGCGAGGCGGGAGGGCCCTATGAGCAGTTCTTC.

The chain combines TRBV5-1 with TRBJ1-3; D remains ambiguous. V gave up 0 bases and J gave up 6 bases, with 10 bases separating them. This CDR3 comprises 14 residues. Looked up from germline, CDR1 is SGHRS and CDR2 is YFSETQ. The CDR3 reads CASSLASSPNTIYF. The CDR3 region has the DNA TGCGCCAGCAGCTTGGCCAGTTCCCCAAACACCATATATTTT. The whole variable domain, remainder taken from reference TRBV5-1 and TRBJ1-3, is KAGVTQTPRYLIKTRGQQVTLSCSPISGHRSVSWYQQTPGQGLQFLFEYFSETQRNKGNFPGRFSGRQFSNSRSEMNVSTLELGDSALYLCASSLASSPNTIYFGEGSWLTVV.

The rearrangement joins TRBV28 to TRBJ2-5, with 8 bases identical to TRBD1. Germline trimming cut 6 bases from V and 0 bases from J; bases unmatched to any gene: 6. The germline CDR1 and CDR2 sequences are MDHEN and SYDVKM. The CDR3 runs 15 residues. The chain's CDR3 is CASREPGGHQETQYF. The CDR3 bases are TGTGCCAGCAGGGAGCCAGGGGGCCACCAAGAGACCCAGTACTTC.

The chain has TRBV9 and TRBJ1-1; D not resolved. The CDR3 is 14 amino acids. The V gene lost 4 bases and the J gene lost 2 bases, with 12 bases spanning the gap. Per the germline V gene, CDR1 is SGDLS and CDR2 is YYNGEE. The CDR3 bases are TGTGCCAGCAGCATTGGGAGAAGCAACACTGAAGCTTTCTTT. The encoded protein is CASSIGRSNTEAFF.

The chain recombines TRBV5-3 with TRBJ2-5; TRBD2 might be the D (5 bases). TRBV5-3 qualifies as an ORF whose function is uncertain. This CDR3 has 18 amino acids. Trimming stripped 6 bases from V and 6 bases from J, with 30 bases between. DNA of the CDR3: TGTGCCAGAACCAACATACCCTGCGGCTTGCGATCCGGGAAGACCCAGTACTTC. Its translation is CARTNIPCGLRSGKTQYF.

The chain combines TRBV15 with TRBJ1-5; possible D gene TRBD1, 6 bases. V was clipped by 0 bases and J by 2 bases, with 20 bases between them. The germline V gene encodes CDR1 LNHNV and CDR2 YYDKDF (reference sequence). This CDR3 is 19 amino acids long. The CDR3 DNA reads as TGTGCCACCAGCAGAGATCCCAGGGGTCAACTGAGGGGCAATCAGCCCCAGCATTTT. It codes for CATSRDPRGQLRGNQPQHF.

V gene TRBV2 combines with J gene TRBJ2-7; D is perhaps TRBD1 (7 bases). The CDR3 extends over 13 amino acids. Germline V gives CDR1 SNHLY, CDR2 FYNNEI. CDR3 DNA: TGTGCGACCAGGGGGGCGCGAACCTACGAGCAGTACTTC. The encoded protein is CATRGARTYEQYF.

The gene calls are TRBV28 and TRBJ2-1; no clear D. V was pared by 2 bases and J by 7 bases, with 6 bases between. Germline V gene sequence: CDR1 MDHEN, CDR2 SYDVKM. CDR3 length: 12 residues. The CDR3 nucleotides are TGTGCCAGCAGTTTACGTCGTAATGAGCAGTTCTTC. This translates into CASSLRRNEQFF.

The gene calls are TRBV28 and TRBJ2-3, with a tentative D call TRBD1 (5 bases). This CDR3 spans 16 amino acids. V shed 9 bases and J shed 7 bases, with 26 bases lying between them. CDR1 and CDR2 from the germline V gene are MDHEN and SYDVKM. CDR3 nucleotides: TGTGCCAGTGGTGTCCAGGGCGGCGGCCTAGGGTATACGCAGTATTTT. This encodes CASGVQGGGLGYTQYF.

The chain couples TRBV5-1 to TRBJ2-7, with 7 bases fitting TRBD2. The ends lost 4 bases at V and 7 bases at J; junction bases unmatched: 5. CDR1 SGHRS and CDR2 YFSETQ come from the germline V gene. CDR3 length: 12 amino acids. For the CDR3, the DNA is TGCGCCAGCAGCCCTAGCGGTCTGGAGCAGTACTTC. Its translation is CASSPSGLEQYF.

The sample holds one count of this clone. CDR3 amino acids: CASSLEGQGLNTEAFF. The DNA of the CDR3 is TGCGCCAGCAGCTTGGAGGGCCAGGGGCTGAACACTGAAGCTTTCTTT. The chain employs TRBV5-1 and TRBJ1-1; possible D gene TRBD1, 6 bases. This CDR3 contains 16 residues. Between the trimmed V and J ends, which lost 0 bases and 0 bases, there was a span of 12 bases. Germline CDR1 is SGHRS and CDR2 is YFSETQ.

This chain uses TRBV7-6 with TRBJ1-3; tentative D call: TRBD1 (6 bases). Trimming stripped 1 base from V and 1 base from J, with 14 bases between. Per germline, CDR1 SGHVS and CDR2 FNYEAQ. The CDR3 consists of 17 residues. CDR3: CASSLVGGSFSGNTIYF. In DNA, the CDR3 is TGTGCCAGCAGCTTAGTAGGGGGTTCCTTTTCTGGAAACACCATATATTTT.

CDR3 in amino acids: CASSEQGAEAFF. The CDR3 DNA sequence: TGTGCCAGTAGCGAACAGGGGGCTGAAGCTTTCTTT. The chain combines TRBV19 with TRBJ1-1; 8 positions agree with TRBD1. The CDR3 is made up of 12 amino acids. Germline V gene data show CDR1 as LNHDA and CDR2 as SQIVND (reference sequence). J gave up 6 bases and V 6 bases, and 3 bases lay outside the gene matches. Together with reference TRBV19 and TRBJ1-1, the CDR3 gives the full variable domain: DGGITQSPKYLFRKEGQNVTLSCEQNLNHDAMYWYRQDPGQGLRLIYYSQIVNDFQKGDIAEGYSVSREKKESFPLTVTSAQKNPTAFYLCASSEQGAEAFFGQGTRLTVV.